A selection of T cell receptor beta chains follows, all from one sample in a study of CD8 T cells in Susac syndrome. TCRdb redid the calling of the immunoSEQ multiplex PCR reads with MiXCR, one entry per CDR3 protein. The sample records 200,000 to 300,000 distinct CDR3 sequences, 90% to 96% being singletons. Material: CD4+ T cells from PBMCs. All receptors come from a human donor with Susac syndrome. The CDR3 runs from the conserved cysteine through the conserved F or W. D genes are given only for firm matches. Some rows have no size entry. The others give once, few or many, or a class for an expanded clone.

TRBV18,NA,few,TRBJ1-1,CASSRLNTEAFF,TGTGCCAGCTCCCGACTGAACACTGAAGCTTTCTTT
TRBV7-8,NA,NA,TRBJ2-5,CASSLAGVSTQYF,TGTGCCAGCAGCTTAGCAGGGGTCTCGACCCAGTACTTC
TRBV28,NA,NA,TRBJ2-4,CASRPGGTYIQYF,TGTGCCAGCAGACCCGGCGGGACTTACATTCAGTACTTC
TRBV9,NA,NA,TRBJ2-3,CASTFGSTDTQYF,TGTGCCAGCACATTCGGGAGCACAGATACGCAGTATTTT
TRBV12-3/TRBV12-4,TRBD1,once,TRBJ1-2,CASSIGTADGYTF,TGTGCCAGCAGCATAGGGACAGCCGATGGCTACACCTTC
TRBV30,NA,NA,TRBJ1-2,CAWRRQVYDGYTF,TGTGCCTGGAGAAGACAGGTTTATGACGGCTACACCTTC
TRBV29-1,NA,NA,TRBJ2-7,CSVEAGSSYEQYF,TGCAGCGTTGAAGCGGGCAGCTCCTACGAGCAGTACTTC
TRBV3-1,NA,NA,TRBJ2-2,CASRLLSTGELFF,TGTGCCAGCCGCCTGCTGAGCACCGGGGAGCTGTTTTTT
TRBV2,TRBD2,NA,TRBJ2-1,CASSERTSGRARNEQFF,TGTGCCAGCAGTGAAAGGACTAGCGGGAGGGCCCGCAATGAGCAGTTCTTC
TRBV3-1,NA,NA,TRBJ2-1,CASSQINGEQFF,TGTGCCAGCAGCCAAATTAATGGTGAGCAGTTCTTC
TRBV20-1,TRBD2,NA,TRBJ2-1,CSASTSGRYNEQFF,TGCAGTGCCAGTACTAGCGGGAGATACAATGAGCAGTTCTTC
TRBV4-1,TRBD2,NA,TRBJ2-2,CASSQVLAGFGTGELFF,TGCGCCAGCAGCCAAGTTCTAGCGGGCTTTGGCACCGGGGAGCTGTTTTTT
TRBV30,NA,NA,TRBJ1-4,CAWSRAGRKKLFF,TGTGCCTGGAGCAGGGCAGGAAGGAAAAAACTGTTTTTT
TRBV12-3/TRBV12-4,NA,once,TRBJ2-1,CASSFLPPGLHDEQFF,TGTGCCAGCAGCTTTTTACCACCGGGACTTCACGATGAGCAGTTCTTC
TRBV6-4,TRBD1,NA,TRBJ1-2,CASSITGTGRDGYTF,TGTGCCAGCAGTATTACCGGGACAGGGAGAGATGGCTACACCTTC
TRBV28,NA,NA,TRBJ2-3,CASSALDTQYF,TGTGCCAGCAGTGCTCTCGATACGCAGTATTTT
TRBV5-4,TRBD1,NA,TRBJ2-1,CASSFRDRKYNEQFF,TGTGCCAGCAGCTTCCGGGACAGGAAGTACAATGAGCAGTTCTTC
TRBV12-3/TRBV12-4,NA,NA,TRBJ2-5,CASSFASQGLETQYF,TGTGCCAGCAGTTTCGCTTCGCAGGGTTTAGAGACCCAGTACTTC
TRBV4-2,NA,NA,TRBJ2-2,CASSLPDMGNTGELFF,TGTGCCAGCAGCCTCCCCGACATGGGGAACACCGGGGAGCTGTTTTTT
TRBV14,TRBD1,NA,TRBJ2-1,CASSQDVGQGANEQFF,TGTGCCAGCAGCCAAGACGTGGGACAGGGGGCGAATGAGCAGTTCTTC
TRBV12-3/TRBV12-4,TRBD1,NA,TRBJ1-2,CASRFRDRVYGYTF,TGTGCCAGCCGCTTTAGGGACAGGGTCTATGGCTACACCTTC
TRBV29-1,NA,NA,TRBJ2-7,CSVVFTYEQYF,TGCAGCGTTGTCTTTACCTACGAGCAGTACTTC
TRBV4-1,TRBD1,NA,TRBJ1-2,CASSLLDRGGYTF,TGCGCCAGCAGCCTTCTCGACAGGGGTGGCTACACCTTC
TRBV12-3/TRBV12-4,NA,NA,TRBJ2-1,CASWGLGRDNEQFF,TGTGCCAGTTGGGGGTTAGGGAGAGACAATGAGCAGTTCTTC
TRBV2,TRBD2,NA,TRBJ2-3,CASGGLAGSTDTQYF,TGTGCCAGCGGGGGACTAGCGGGAAGCACAGATACGCAGTATTTT
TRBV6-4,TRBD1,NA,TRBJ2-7,CASRAQGQGSYEQYF,TGTGCCAGCAGAGCACAGGGACAGGGTTCCTACGAGCAGTACTTC
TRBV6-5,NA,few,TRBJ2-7,CASSYRPGVEQYF,TGTGCCAGCAGTTACAGGCCCGGGGTCGAGCAGTACTTC
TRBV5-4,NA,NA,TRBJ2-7,CASRGGLAREQYF,TGTGCCAGCAGGGGGGGCCTAGCGCGGGAGCAGTACTTC
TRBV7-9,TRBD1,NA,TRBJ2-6,CASTKGQPNVLTF,TGTGCCAGCACCAAGGGACAGCCCAACGTCCTGACTTTC
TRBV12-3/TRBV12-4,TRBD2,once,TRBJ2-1,CASRPSGRAANEQFF,TGTGCCAGCAGACCCAGCGGGAGAGCGGCCAATGAGCAGTTCTTC
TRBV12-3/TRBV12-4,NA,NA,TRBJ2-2,CASSFRGQMGRGELFF,TGTGCCAGCAGTTTTAGGGGCCAAATGGGGCGTGGGGAGCTGTTTTTT
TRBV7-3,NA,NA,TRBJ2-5,CASKKSGEETQYF,TGTGCCAGCAAGAAATCAGGGGAAGAGACCCAGTACTTC
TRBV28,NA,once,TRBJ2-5,CASSKGGQEGGETQYF,TGTGCCAGCAGCAAAGGGGGACAAGAGGGCGGAGAGACCCAGTACTTC
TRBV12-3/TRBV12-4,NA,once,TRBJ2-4,CASATQPKNIQYF,TGTGCCAGCGCGACTCAACCCAAAAACATTCAGTACTTC
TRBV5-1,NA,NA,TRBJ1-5,CASSLAGYSNQPQHF,TGCGCCAGCAGCCTTGCCGGGTATAGCAATCAGCCCCAGCATTTT
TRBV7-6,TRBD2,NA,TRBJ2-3,CASSLGGRLATDTQYF,TGTGCCAGCAGCTTAGGCGGGAGATTGGCCACAGATACGCAGTATTTT
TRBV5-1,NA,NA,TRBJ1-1,CASSSRTETTEAFF,TGCGCCAGCAGCTCCCGGACAGAGACGACTGAAGCTTTCTTT
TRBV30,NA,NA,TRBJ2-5,CAWSVVDQETQYF,TGTGCCTGGAGTGTAGTGGACCAAGAGACCCAGTACTTC
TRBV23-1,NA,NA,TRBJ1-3,CASSQSAPLTLYSGNTIYF,TGCGCCAGCAGTCAATCGGCCCCTCTAACGCTTTACTCTGGAAACACCATATATTTT
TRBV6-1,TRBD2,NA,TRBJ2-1,CASSEVGSGDNEQFF,TGTGCCAGCAGTGAAGTTGGCAGCGGGGACAATGAGCAGTTCTTC
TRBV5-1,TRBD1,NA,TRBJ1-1,CASSTGTGLNTEAFF,TGCGCCAGCAGTACCGGGACAGGGCTGAACACTGAAGCTTTCTTT
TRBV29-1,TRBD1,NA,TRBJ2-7,CTGGPGTGVQQYF,TGCACCGGGGGGCCCGGGACAGGGGTTCAGCAGTACTTC
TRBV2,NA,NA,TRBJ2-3,CASTNPYF,TGTGCCAGCACGAACCCGTATTTT
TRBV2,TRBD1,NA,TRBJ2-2,CASKATGVTGELFF,TGTGCCAGCAAGGCGACAGGGGTCACCGGGGAGCTGTTTTTT
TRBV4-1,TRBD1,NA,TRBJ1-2,CASSQAWTGEAYGYTF,TGCGCCAGCAGCCAAGCCTGGACAGGGGAAGCCTATGGCTACACCTTC
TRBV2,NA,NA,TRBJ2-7,CASSGGDLGYF,TGTGCCAGCAGCGGAGGGGATCTTGGTTACTTC